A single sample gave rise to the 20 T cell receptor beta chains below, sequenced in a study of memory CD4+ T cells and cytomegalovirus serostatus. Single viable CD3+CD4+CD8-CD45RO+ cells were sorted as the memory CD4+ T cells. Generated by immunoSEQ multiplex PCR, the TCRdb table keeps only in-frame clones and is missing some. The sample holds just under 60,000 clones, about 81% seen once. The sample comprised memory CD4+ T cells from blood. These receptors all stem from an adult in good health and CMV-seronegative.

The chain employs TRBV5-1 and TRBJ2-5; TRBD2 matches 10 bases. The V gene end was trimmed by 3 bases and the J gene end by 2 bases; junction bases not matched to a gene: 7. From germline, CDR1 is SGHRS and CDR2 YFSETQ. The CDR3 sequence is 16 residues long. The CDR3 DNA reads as TGCGCCAGCAGCTGGGCAGCGGGAGGGGATCAAGAGACCCAGTACTTC. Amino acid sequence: CASSWAAGGDQETQYF.

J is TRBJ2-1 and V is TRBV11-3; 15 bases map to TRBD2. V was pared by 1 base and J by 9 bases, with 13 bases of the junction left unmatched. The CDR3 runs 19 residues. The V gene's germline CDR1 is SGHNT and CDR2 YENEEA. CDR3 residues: CASSLVGLAGGIDRTEQFF. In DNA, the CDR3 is TGTGCCAGCAGCTTAGTGGGACTAGCGGGAGGCATCGATAGGACTGAGCAGTTCTTC.

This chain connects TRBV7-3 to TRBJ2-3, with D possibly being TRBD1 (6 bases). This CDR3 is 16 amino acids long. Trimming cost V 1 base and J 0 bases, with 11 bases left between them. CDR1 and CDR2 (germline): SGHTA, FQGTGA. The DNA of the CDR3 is TGTGCCAGCAGCTTAAGGGGGCGGGTCAGCACAGATACGCAGTATTTT. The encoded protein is CASSLRGRVSTDTQYF.

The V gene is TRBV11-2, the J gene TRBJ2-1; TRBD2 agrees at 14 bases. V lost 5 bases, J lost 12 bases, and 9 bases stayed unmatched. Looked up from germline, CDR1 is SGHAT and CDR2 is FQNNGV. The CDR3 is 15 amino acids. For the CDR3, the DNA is TGTGCCAGCAGCCCCCCGGGACTAGCGGGAGCTGGGCAGTTCTTC. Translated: CASSPPGLAGAGQFF.

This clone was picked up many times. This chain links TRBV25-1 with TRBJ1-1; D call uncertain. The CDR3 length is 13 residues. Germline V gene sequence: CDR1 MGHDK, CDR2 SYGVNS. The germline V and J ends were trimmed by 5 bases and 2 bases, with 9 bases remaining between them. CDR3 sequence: CASSRSSNTEAFF. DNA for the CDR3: TGTGCCAGCAGTCGATCTTCTAACACTGAAGCTTTCTTT.

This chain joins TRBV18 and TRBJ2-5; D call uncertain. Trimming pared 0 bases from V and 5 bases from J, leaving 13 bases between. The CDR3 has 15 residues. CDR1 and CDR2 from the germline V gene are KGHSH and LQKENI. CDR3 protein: CASSPPVLLWETQYF. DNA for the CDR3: TGTGCCAGCTCACCACCTGTACTGCTCTGGGAGACCCAGTACTTC.

CDR3 sequence (DNA): TGTGCCAGCAGCCCACCAGGGGGACTTAATGAAAAACTGTTTTTT. Its protein is CASSPPGGLNEKLFF. The gene calls are TRBV7-8 and TRBJ1-4; 7 nucleotides match TRBD1. Trimming cost V 5 bases and J 4 bases; bases outside gene matches: 7. This CDR3 contains 15 residues. The V gene's germline CDR1 is SGHVS and CDR2 FQNEAQ.

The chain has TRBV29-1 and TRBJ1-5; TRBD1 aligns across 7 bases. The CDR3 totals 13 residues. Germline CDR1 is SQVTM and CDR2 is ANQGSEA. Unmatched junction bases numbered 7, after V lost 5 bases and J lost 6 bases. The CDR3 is CSVRQGLGQPQHF. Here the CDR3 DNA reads TGCAGCGTTAGACAGGGCTTGGGTCAGCCCCAGCATTTT.

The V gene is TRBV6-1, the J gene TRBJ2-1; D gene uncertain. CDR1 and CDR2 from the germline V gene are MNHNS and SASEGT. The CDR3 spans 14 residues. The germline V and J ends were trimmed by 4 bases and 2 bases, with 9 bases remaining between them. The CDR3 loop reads CASSVDLTYNEQFF. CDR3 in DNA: TGTGCCAGCAGTGTCGACCTAACCTACAATGAGCAGTTCTTC.

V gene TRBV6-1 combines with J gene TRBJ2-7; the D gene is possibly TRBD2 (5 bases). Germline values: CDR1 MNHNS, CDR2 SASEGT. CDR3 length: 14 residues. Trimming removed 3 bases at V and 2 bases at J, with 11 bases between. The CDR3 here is CASSDEGPTYEQYF. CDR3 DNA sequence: TGTGCCAGCAGTGATGAGGGCCCAACCTACGAGCAGTACTTC.

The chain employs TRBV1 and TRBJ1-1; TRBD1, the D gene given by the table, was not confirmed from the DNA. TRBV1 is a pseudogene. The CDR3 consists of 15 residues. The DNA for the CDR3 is TGCACCAGCAGCCAAAAGACAGGAAAGAACACTGAAGCTTTCTTT. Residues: CTSSQKTGKNTEAFF.

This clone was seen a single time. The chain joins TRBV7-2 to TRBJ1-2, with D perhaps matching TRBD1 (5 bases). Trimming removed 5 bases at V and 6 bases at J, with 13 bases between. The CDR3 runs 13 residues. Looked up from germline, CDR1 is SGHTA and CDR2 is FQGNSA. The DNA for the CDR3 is TGTGCCAGCAGCCGACGGGGAGGGGATGGCTACACCTTC. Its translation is CASSRRGGDGYTF. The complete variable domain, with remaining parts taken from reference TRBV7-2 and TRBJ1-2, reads GAGVSQSPSNKVTEKGKDVELRCDPISGHTALYWYRQSLGQGLEFLIYFQGNSAPDKSGLPSDRFSAERTGGSVSTLTIQRTQQEDSAVYLCASSRRGGDGYTFGSGTRLTVV.

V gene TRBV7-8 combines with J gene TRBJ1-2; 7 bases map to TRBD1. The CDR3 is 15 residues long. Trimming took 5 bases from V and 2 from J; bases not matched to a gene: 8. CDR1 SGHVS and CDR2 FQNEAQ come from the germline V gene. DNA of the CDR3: TGTGCCAGCAGCCGGGGGGGGACAGTCAACTATGGCTACACCTTC. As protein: CASSRGGTVNYGYTF.

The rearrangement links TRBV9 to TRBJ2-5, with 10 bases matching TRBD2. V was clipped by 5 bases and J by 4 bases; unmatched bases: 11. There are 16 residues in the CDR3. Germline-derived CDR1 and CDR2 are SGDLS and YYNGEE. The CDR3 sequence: CASSLGASGSGETQYF. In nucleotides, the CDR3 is TGTGCCAGCAGTTTAGGGGCTAGCGGGAGTGGAGAGACCCAGTACTTC.

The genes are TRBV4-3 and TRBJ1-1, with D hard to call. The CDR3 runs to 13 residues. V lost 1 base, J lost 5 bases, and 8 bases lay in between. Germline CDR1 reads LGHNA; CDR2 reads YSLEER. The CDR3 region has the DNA TGCGCCAGCAGCCAAGGCCCAGAGACTGAAGCTTTCTTT. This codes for CASSQGPETEAFF.

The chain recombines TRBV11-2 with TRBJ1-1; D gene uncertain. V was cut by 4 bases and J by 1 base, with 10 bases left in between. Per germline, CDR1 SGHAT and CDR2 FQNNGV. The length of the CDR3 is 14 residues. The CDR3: CASSYYSGNTEAFF. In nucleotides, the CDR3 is TGTGCCAGCAGCTACTACTCCGGGAACACTGAAGCTTTCTTT.

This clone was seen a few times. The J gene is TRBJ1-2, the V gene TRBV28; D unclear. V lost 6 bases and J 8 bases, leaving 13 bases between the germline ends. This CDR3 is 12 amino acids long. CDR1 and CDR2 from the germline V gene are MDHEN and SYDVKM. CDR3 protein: CASRMDRGGYTF. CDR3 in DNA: TGTGCCAGCAGAATGGATCGAGGGGGCTACACCTTC.

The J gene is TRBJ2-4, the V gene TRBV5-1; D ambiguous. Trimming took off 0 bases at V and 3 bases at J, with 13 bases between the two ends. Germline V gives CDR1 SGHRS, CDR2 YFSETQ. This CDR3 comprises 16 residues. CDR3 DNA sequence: TGCGCCAGCAGCTTGGCCGGCGTGGCGGACAAAAACATTCAGTACTTC. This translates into CASSLAGVADKNIQYF.

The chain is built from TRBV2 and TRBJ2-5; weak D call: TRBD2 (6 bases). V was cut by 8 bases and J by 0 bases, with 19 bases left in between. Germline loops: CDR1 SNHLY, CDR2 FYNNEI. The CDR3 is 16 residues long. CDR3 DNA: TGTGCCAGCCTGGGCGGGCTAGCGCTGTACCAAGAGACCCAGTACTTC. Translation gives CASLGGLALYQETQYF.

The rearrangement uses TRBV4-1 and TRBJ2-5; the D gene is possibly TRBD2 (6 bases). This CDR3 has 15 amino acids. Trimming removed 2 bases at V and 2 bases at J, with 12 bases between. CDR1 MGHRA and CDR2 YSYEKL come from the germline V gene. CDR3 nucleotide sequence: TGCGCCAGCAGCCAACCCCTCGGGGGACAAGAGACCCAGTACTTC. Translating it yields CASSQPLGGQETQYF.